The present T cell receptor beta chain was sequenced within a study of early stage breast cancer tumors listed by TCRdb under 2017. For the wider study: Of the 15 to 20 invasive breast tumors, about 13 were found to be estrogen receptor-positive, progesterone receptor-positive and HER2-negative. Of the approximately 12 ER+/PR+/HER2- tumors, eight were classified as invasive ductal carcinomas and four as invasive lobular carcinomas. On average, each sample had around 10-fold read coverage. A total of 2,651,842 templates, representing 1,097,674 unique clonotypes, were detected across all samples.

As encoded in the germline V gene, CDR1 is SGHDN while CDR2 is FVKESK. Trimming accounts for 1 base at V and 2 bases at J, while the number of junction bases matched to no gene is 9. The CDR3 runs 19 amino acids, cysteine and phenylalanine included. Only CDR3 DNA remains: 57 bases, in frame from the first base. As regards this clone: The clone's antigen remains unknown. No clone much larger than this one lies a single base away; base qualities are absent.

The full study reports these points: Enriched TCRB sequences shared across patients were found to be mostly commonly generated sequences that were unlikely to play an important role in the tumor microenvironment. Chain pairing and functional markers such as CD4, CD8 and FOXP3 were not captured by bulk genomic DNA sequencing of unsorted cells. Compared with adjacent normal breast tissue, tumors had higher clonality and 2 to 3-fold greater T cell density. Because the cohort was small, a breakdown by tumor subtype could not be done. Repertoires from blood and normal breast were more alike than repertoires from blood and tumor, and in about 85% of the 16 patients, comparing each tissue with blood separated tumor from normal.

Two independent genomic DNA replicates were amplified for each sample, with approximately 0.5 ug used for blood and 1.5 ug for tumor or normal breast. TCRB sequencing of genomic DNA was carried out with the ImmunoSeq Intro kit according to the manufacturer's instructions. For absolute quantification, the roughly 31-cycle multiplex PCR included proprietary primers along with spike-in control sequences. Single-end 150-bp reads were used to sequence an 87-bp fragment covering the CDR3 and the flanking V and J genes. Each lane of an Illumina MiSeq running version 3.0 chemistry carried seven multiplexed samples, with two replicates apiece. The source study handled its data this way. Raw data were processed by the vendor's proprietary pipeline, with both replicates merged into one result per sample. Clonotypes were defined as productive rearrangements sharing the V-gene family, CDR3 amino acid sequence and J-gene segment. Clonality was calculated as 1 minus the normalized Shannon entropy (Pielou evenness) of TCRB abundances. To estimate T cell density, the total number of templates was divided by the input cell count, which was inferred from how much DNA went in. Recon with default parameters was used to estimate total repertoire diversity and clonality. Clonotypes with over 0.1% abundance in tumor and at least 32-fold higher abundance in tumor than in normal breast were defined as tumor-enriched. As stored in TCRdb, this immuneACCESS dataset retains in-frame rearrangements with V and J assigned. A fraction of the clones does not appear; measured against another copy, unresolved V genes explain less than half of the discrepancy, and the remainder lacks a known reason. V and J calls and clone size are given by that table; D and trimming were obtained from the DNA. The sample table contains around 71,000 clones; only one count was recorded for approximately 79% of them. The top ten constitute roughly 3.2% of the sample.

The study profiled bulk TCR beta-chain repertoires in matched peripheral blood, tumor and adjacent normal breast tissue taken from some 17 patients with early-stage breast cancer. Before surgery, roughly 4.5-11 mL of whole blood was collected into EDTA tubes and then processed within 2 hours. Ficoll-Paque centrifugation in SepMate-50 tubes was used to isolate peripheral blood mononuclear cells. PBMCs were cryopreserved in aliquots of about 2 to 4.5 million cells in around 90% FBS with roughly 10% DMSO and kept in liquid nitrogen. The Qiagen AllPrep DNA/RNA Mini kit was used to extract genomic DNA. The clonotype originates from a person aged 55 to 70 with breast cancer. The chain uses TRBV14 and TRBJ2-3; the central 13 bases match TRBD2. The sample comprised blood. The CDR3: CASSQGFPGLAGDTDTQYF. The nucleotide sequence is TGTGCCAGCAGCCAAGGGTTCCCCGGACTAGCGGGAGACACAGATACGCAGTATTTT.